A selection of T cell receptor beta chains follows, all from one sample in a study of low-dose radiotherapy and immunotherapy resistance in tumors. Each CDR3 protein is one row after TCRdb ran MiXCR on the reads. Here the sample spans fewer than 110,000 distinct CDR3 sequences, about a fifth being singletons. The input for sequencing was PBMCs, taken after low-dose radiotherapy plus immunotherapy. The source of these receptors is a male donor with prostate cancer. Each CDR3 is given with its conserved first and last residue. The order of the fields is V gene, J gene, D gene, clone size, CDR3 DNA, CDR3 protein. D genes are given only for firm matches. Size tells how often a clone was seen (once, few, many) or the class of an expanded clone, and some rows leave it out.

TRBV9	TRBJ2-7	TRBD1	.	TGTGCCAGCAGCTTTGGGGACAGTTACGAGCAGTACTTC	CASSFGDSYEQYF
TRBV19	TRBJ2-5	.	many	TGTGCCAGTAGTATTTTCGGCTCCAGAGAAGAGACCCAGTACTTC	CASSIFGSREETQYF
TRBV13	TRBJ1-6	.	many	TGTGCCAGCAGCTTAGGGCAGCCTTATAATTCACCCCTCCACTTT	CASSLGQPYNSPLHF
TRBV9	TRBJ2-7	.	many	TGTGCCAGCAGCGTAGGACTCCCCTCCGAGCAGTACTTC	CASSVGLPSEQYF
TRBV6-4	TRBJ2-2	.	many	TGTGCCAGCAGTGACTCTGCCACCGGGGAGCTGTTTTTT	CASSDSATGELFF
TRBV6-1	TRBJ2-3	TRBD2	.	TGTGCCAGCAGTCCACTAGCGGGGCGCACAGATACGCAGTATTTT	CASSPLAGRTDTQYF
TRBV19	TRBJ2-3	TRBD1	many	TGTGCCAGTAGTGCCCTCGGACAGGGTGGAATTGATACGCAGTATTTT	CASSALGQGGIDTQYF
TRBV25-1	TRBJ2-2	.	many	TGTGCCAGCAGAGGACAGATCATAATCCAGGGGGGCACCGGGGAGCTGTTTTTT	CASRGQIIIQGGTGELFF
TRBV20-1	TRBJ1-1	TRBD1	many	TGCAGTGCTAGCCGAGGACAGGGGGCTGAAGCTTTCTTT	CSASRGQGAEAFF
TRBV6-1	TRBJ2-3	.	many	TGTGCCAGCAGTGACCTACAGGGTTGGTATACGACAGATACGCAGTATTTT	CASSDLQGWYTTDTQYF
TRBV27	TRBJ2-2	.	many	TGTGCCAGCAGTGCAGGGACGCGGAACACCGGGGAGCTGTTTTTT	CASSAGTRNTGELFF
TRBV4-2	TRBJ2-5	TRBD2	.	TGTGCCAGCAGCCAAGTCGGTAGCGGGGTACAAGAGACCCAGTACTTC	CASSQVGSGVQETQYF
TRBV4-1	TRBJ1-2	.	.	TGCGCCAGCAGCCAAGATTTTGCCCCAAATGGCTACACCTTC	CASSQDFAPNGYTF
TRBV5-1	TRBJ2-3	.	many	TGCGCCAGCAGCTTTCGGCGGGGGCCCCCCACAGATACGCAGTATTTT	CASSFRRGPPTDTQYF
TRBV12-3/TRBV12-4	TRBJ1-2	.	many	TGTGCCAGCAGTTTTTGGGGGGCGCGTGGCTACACCTTC	CASSFWGARGYTF
TRBV3-1	TRBJ2-5	TRBD2	many	TGTGCCAGCAGCGGAGGACTAGGGACGGAAGAGACCCAGTACTTC	CASSGGLGTEETQYF
TRBV5-4	TRBJ2-5	.	many	TGTGCCAGCAGCGCGGACAGCCTGCCAGAGACCCAGTACTTC	CASSADSLPETQYF
TRBV20-1	TRBJ2-5	.	many	TGCAGTGCTAGAGATCGTTTGAGGGGGGTGGAGACCCAGTACTTC	CSARDRLRGVETQYF